Listed below are T cell receptor beta chains from one sample, sequenced in a study of blood T cell repertoires in COVID-19. The assay was immunoSEQ multiplex PCR, and TCRdb's table has in-frame clones only and misses some. This sample has some 300,000 clones; more than 70% occur once, and the top ten carry roughly 2%. Material for sequencing was PBMCs or T cells enriched from blood (not recorded which). The receptors originated from a woman aged 60-70 years in a cohort exposed to, infected with or recovered from COVID-19 (not recorded which). Each CDR3 is given with its conserved first and last residue. The D gene is left open where the match is weak. For some rows the clone size is stated as once, few or many, or as a class when expanded; others skip it.

v_gene	abundance	j_gene	d_gene	CDR3aa	CDR3nt
TRBV24-1	NA	TRBJ1-1	TRBD1	CATRSDREAEAFF	TGTGCCACCAGGTCAGACAGGGAAGCTGAAGCTTTCTTT
TRBV6-2/TRBV6-3	NA	TRBJ2-2	TRBD1	CASSSTGANTGELFF	TGTGCCAGCAGTTCGACAGGGGCGAACACCGGGGAGCTGTTTTTT
TRBV28	NA	TRBJ2-1	TRBD2	CASRPTSGRLYNEQFF	TGTGCCAGCAGGCCCACTAGCGGGAGACTATACAATGAGCAGTTCTTC
TRBV3-1/TRBV3-2	NA	TRBJ2-3	NA	CASGERPSTDTQYF	TGTGCCAGTGGTGAGCGGCCAAGCACAGATACGCAGTATTTT
TRBV6-5	NA	TRBJ2-7	NA	CASGGRTGSYEQYF	TGTGCCAGCGGCGGGAGGACAGGTTCCTACGAGCAGTACTTC
TRBV4-1	NA	TRBJ1-4	NA	CASGLVTNEKLFF	TGCGCCAGCGGCCTAGTGACTAATGAAAAACTGTTTTTT
TRBV7-9	once	TRBJ2-7	TRBD2	CASSSPAGGAYEQYF	TGTGCCAGCAGCTCCCCTGCGGGAGGAGCCTACGAGCAGTACTTC
TRBV11-2	NA	TRBJ2-7	TRBD2	CASTPGQGLGVQYF	TGTGCCAGCACCCCTGGGCAGGGACTAGGTGTGCAGTACTTC
TRBV2	NA	TRBJ1-1	NA	CASMRDGRENTEAFF	TGTGCCAGCATGCGGGACGGGCGGGAGAACACTGAAGCTTTCTTT
TRBV29-1	NA	TRBJ2-1	TRBD2	CSVDIGRTKYNEQFF	TGCAGCGTGGACATCGGGAGGACCAAGTACAATGAGCAGTTCTTC
TRBV5-6	NA	TRBJ1-2	TRBD1	CASSLDRGHGYTF	TGTGCCAGCAGCTTGGACAGGGGGCATGGCTACACCTTC
TRBV9	NA	TRBJ2-4	NA	CASSVGTGYDIQYF	TGTGCCAGCAGCGTAGGCACAGGGTACGACATTCAGTACTTC
TRBV5-4	NA	TRBJ2-3	TRBD2	CASSLGGLARTDTQYF	TGTGCCAGCAGTCTGGGCGGACTAGCGCGGACAGATACGCAGTATTTT
TRBV18	NA	TRBJ2-7	NA	CASSPGGIPYEQYF	TGTGCCAGCTCACCAGGGGGGATACCCTACGAGCAGTACTTC
TRBV24-1	NA	TRBJ1-5	TRBD1	CATSPEGAGGNQPQHF	TGTGCCACCAGTCCCGAGGGGGCAGGGGGCAATCAGCCCCAGCATTTT
TRBV13	NA	TRBJ2-7	NA	CASSLHAGYEQYF	TGTGCCAGCAGCTTACACGCGGGCTACGAGCAGTACTTC
TRBV6-5	NA	TRBJ1-1	NA	CASTTGALNTEAFF	TGTGCCAGCACCACAGGTGCACTGAACACTGAAGCTTTCTTT
TRBV28	NA	TRBJ1-6	TRBD1	CASRVQGQRNSPLHF	TGTGCCAGCAGGGTACAGGGACAGCGTAATTCACCCCTCCACTTT
TRBV25-1	NA	TRBJ1-3	NA	CASSEFPPQGSSGNTIYF	TGTGCCAGCAGTGAATTCCCCCCGCAGGGTTCCTCTGGAAACACCATATATTTT
TRBV19	NA	TRBJ2-7	TRBD1	CATSRTGREREQYF	TGTGCCACCTCCCGGACAGGAAGGGAAAGGGAGCAGTACTTC
TRBV15	few	TRBJ2-5	NA	CATSLGSPLQETQYF	TGTGCCACCAGCCTCGGGAGTCCTCTTCAAGAGACCCAGTACTTC
TRBV6-5	few	TRBJ2-2	TRBD1	CASRAGTATGELFF	TGTGCCAGCAGAGCCGGGACAGCTACCGGGGAGCTGTTTTTT
TRBV28	few	TRBJ2-3	TRBD1	CASSSTTGRLTDTQYF	TGTGCCAGCAGTTCTACGACAGGGCGGTTGACGGATACGCAGTATTTT
TRBV5-4	NA	TRBJ2-3	NA	CASSQGNRASTDTQYF	TGTGCCAGCAGCCAGGGGAACAGGGCTAGCACAGATACGCAGTATTTT
TRBV15	NA	TRBJ2-3	NA	CATSRVSQGPDTQYF	TGTGCCACCAGCAGAGTAAGTCAGGGCCCAGATACGCAGTATTTT
TRBV18	NA	TRBJ1-5	NA	CASSPTDDQPQHF	TGTGCCAGCTCACCTACAGACGATCAGCCCCAGCATTTT
TRBV5-1	NA	TRBJ1-2	NA	CASSLVAQGYGYTF	TGCGCCAGCAGCTTGGTCGCTCAGGGTTATGGCTACACCTTC
TRBV7-8	NA	TRBJ1-1	NA	CASSLRYTEAFF	TGTGCCAGCAGCTTGAGATACACTGAAGCTTTCTTT
TRBV11-2	NA	TRBJ2-5	TRBD2	CASRGGAVGVSRETQYF	TGTGCCAGCAGGGGAGGGGCAGTGGGGGTCTCACGAGAGACCCAGTACTTC
TRBV3-1/TRBV3-2	NA	TRBJ2-7	TRBD2	CASSQVPSGRNYEQYF	TGTGCCAGCAGCCAAGTCCCTAGCGGGAGAAACTACGAGCAGTACTTC
TRBV7-2	NA	TRBJ2-7	NA	CASSRTRWYEQYF	TGTGCCAGCAGCCGCACTAGGTGGTACGAGCAGTACTTC
TRBV11-2	once	TRBJ2-1	TRBD2	CASRSILAGSYNEQFF	TGTGCCAGCAGGTCGATTTTAGCGGGGAGTTACAATGAGCAGTTCTTC